This T cell receptor (beta chain) appears in the sequencing data of a study of blood T cell repertoires in COVID-19. As for the study in general: Sources were T cells, B-cell-depleted T cells, or PBMCs; the material itself was cDNA or gDNA.

The germline V gene encodes CDR1 SGHTA and CDR2 FQGNSA. The CDR3 contains 13 residues. The V end lost 4 bases, the J end lost 5 bases, and 10 bases lay between the germline ends. The protocol was immunoSEQ multiplex PCR, while the TCRdb copy is restricted to in-frame clones and leaves out a portion. The table shows 11,000 to 15,000 clones, with around 91% occurring only once. The sequenced sample consisted of peripheral blood. The source of this sequence is a man in his fifties with active COVID-19. This chain connects TRBV7-2 to TRBJ2-3; weak D call: TRBD1 (6 bases). The CDR3 here is CASSSLQGDTQYF. DNA of the CDR3: TGTGCCAGCAGCTCGCTACAGGGAGATACGCAGTATTTT.